This T cell receptor (beta chain) is drawn from a study of blood T cell repertoires in COVID-19. On the study more broadly: Sites across the United States, Italy and Spain contributed samples from acute and convalescent COVID-19. T cells, B-cell-depleted T cells, or PBMCs supplied cDNA or gDNA.

As processed by the authors: It was from reference gene primer amplification that nucleated cell counts were estimated. Assay used: immunoSEQ multiplex PCR; TCRdb lists only in-frame clones, some missing. That table is the source of V, J and clone size, and D and trimming were worked out from the DNA. The sample holds around 140,000 clones; more than 75% are singletons and the top ten take under 2.5%. The J segment lost 1 base and the V segment lost 4 bases, leaving 5 bases of the junction unmatched. From germline, CDR1 is MGHRA and CDR2 YSYEKL. The CDR3 sequence is 16 residues long. The sequenced material came from peripheral blood. The clonotype was recovered from a man between 45 and 60 years old with active COVID-19. The chain carries TRBV4-1 and TRBJ2-5; TRBD1 agrees at 11 bases. The CDR3 protein is CASSRTGTGGQETQYF. The CDR3 DNA reads TGCGCCAGCAGCCGGACCGGGACAGGGGGCCAAGAGACCCAGTACTTC.